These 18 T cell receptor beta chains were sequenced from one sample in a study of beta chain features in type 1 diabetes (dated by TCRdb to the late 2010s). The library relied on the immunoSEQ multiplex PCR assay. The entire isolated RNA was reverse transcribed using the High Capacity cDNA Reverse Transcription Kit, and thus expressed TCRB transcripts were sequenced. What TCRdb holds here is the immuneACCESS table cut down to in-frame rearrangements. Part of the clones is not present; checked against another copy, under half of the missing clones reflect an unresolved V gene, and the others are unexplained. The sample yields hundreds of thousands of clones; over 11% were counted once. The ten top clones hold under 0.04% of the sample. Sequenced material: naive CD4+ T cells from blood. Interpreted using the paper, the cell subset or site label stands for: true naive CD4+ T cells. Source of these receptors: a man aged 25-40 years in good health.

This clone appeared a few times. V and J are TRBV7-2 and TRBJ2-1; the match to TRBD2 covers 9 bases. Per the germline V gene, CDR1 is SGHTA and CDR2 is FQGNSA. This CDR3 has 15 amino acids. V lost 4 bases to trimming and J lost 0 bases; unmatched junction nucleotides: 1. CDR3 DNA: TGTGCCAGCAGCTCGACTAGCGGCTCCTACAATGAGCAGTTCTTC. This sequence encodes CASSSTSGSYNEQFF.

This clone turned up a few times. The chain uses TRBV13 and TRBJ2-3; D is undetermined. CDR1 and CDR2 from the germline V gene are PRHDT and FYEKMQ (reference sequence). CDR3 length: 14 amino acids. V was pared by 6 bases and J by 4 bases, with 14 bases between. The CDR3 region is CASSLSLGPDTQYF. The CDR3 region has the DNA TGTGCCAGCAGTTTAAGTCTAGGGCCAGATACGCAGTATTTT.

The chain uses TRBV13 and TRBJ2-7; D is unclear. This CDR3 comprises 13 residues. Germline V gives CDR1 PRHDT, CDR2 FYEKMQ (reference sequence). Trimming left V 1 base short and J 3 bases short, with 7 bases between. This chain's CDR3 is CASSLDKDYEQYF. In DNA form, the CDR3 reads TGTGCCAGCAGCTTAGATAAGGACTACGAGCAGTACTTC.

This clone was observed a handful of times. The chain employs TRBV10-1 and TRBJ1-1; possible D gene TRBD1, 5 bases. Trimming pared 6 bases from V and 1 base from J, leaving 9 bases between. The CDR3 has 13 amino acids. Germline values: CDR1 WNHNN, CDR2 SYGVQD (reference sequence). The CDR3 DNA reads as TGCGCCAGCAGGACAGCCGCGAACACTGAAGCTTTCTTT. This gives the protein CASRTAANTEAFF.

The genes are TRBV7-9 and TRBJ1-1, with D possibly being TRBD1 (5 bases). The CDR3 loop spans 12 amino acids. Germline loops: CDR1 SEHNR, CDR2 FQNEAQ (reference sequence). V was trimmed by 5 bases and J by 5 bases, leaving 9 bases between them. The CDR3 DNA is TGTGCCAGCAGCCAAGGGGTTACTGAAGCTTTCTTT. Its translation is CASSQGVTEAFF.

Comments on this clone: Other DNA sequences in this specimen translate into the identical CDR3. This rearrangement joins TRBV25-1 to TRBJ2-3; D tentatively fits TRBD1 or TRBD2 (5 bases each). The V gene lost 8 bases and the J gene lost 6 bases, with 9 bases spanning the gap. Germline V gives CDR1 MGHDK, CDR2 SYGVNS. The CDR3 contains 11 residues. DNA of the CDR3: TGTGCCAGCGGGGGTCGTGATACGCAGTATTTT. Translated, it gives CASGGRDTQYF. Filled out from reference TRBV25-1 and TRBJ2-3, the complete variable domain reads EADIYQTPRYLVIGTGKKITLECSQTMGHDKMYWYQQDPGMELHLIHYSYGVNSTEKGDLSSESTVSRIRTEHFPLTLESARPSHTSQYLCASGGRDTQYFGPGTRLTVL.

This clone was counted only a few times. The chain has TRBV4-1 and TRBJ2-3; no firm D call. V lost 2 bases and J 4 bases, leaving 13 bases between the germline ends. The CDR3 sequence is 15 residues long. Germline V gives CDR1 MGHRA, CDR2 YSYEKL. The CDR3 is CASSQLLGSPDTQYF. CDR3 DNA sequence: TGCGCCAGCAGCCAATTACTGGGTAGCCCAGATACGCAGTATTTT.

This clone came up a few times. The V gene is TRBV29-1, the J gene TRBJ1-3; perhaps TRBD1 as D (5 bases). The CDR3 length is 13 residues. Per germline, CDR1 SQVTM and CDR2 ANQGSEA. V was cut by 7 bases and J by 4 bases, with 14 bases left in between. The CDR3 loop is CSAATGVGNTIYF. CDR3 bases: TGCAGCGCCGCGACGGGGGTCGGAAACACCATATATTTT.

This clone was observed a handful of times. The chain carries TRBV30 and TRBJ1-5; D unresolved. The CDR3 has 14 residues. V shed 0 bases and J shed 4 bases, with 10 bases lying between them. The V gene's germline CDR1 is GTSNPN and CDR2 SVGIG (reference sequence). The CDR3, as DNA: TGTGCCTGGAGTGTGGGGAACCCTAATCAGCCCCAGCATTTT. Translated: CAWSVGNPNQPQHF.

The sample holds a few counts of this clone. CDR3 bases: TGCAGCGTTGCAAAGACGGGCGAGCAGTACTTC. It is translated as CSVAKTGEQYF. This chain links TRBV29-1 with TRBJ2-7; no reliable D call. CDR3 length: 11 amino acids. V lost 4 bases and J lost 6, with 10 bases in between. Germline-derived CDR1 and CDR2 are SQVTM and ANQGSEA.

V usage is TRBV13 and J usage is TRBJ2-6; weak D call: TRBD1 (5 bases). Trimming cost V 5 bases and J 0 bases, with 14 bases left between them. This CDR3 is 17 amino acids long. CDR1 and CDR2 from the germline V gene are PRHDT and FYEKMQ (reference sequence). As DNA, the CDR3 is TGTGCCAGCAGCAGGGCCAGGGTACCCTCTGGGGCCAACGTCCTGACTTTC. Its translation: CASSRARVPSGANVLTF.

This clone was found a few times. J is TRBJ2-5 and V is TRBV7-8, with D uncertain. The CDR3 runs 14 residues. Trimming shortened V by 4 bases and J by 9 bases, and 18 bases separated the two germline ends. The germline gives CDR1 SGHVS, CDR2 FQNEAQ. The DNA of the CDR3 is TGTGCCAGCAGCTCTGGCCCCGTTTTTATGGCCCAGTACTTC. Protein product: CASSSGPVFMAQYF.

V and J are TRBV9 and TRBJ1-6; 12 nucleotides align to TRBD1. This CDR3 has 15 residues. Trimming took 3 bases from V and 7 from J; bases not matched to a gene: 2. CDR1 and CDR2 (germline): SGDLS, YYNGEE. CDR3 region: CASSEGTGGNSPLHF. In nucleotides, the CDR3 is TGTGCCAGCAGCGAGGGGACAGGGGGCAATTCACCCCTCCACTTT. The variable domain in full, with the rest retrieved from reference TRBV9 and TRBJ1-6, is DSGVTQTPKHLITATGQRVTLRCSPRSGDLSVYWYQQSLDQGLQFLIQYYNGEERAKGNILERFSAQQFPDLHSELNLSSLELGDSALYFCASSEGTGGNSPLHFGNGTRLTVT.

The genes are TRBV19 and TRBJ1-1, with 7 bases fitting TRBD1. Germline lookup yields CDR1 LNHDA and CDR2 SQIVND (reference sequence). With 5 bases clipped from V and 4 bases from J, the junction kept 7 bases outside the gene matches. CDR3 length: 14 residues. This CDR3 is CASSATGDGTEAFF. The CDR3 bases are TGTGCCAGTAGTGCAACAGGGGATGGCACTGAAGCTTTCTTT.

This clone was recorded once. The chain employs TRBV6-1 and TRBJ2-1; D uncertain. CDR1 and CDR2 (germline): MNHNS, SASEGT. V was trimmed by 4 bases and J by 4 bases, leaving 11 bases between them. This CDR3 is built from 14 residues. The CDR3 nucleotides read TGTGCCAGCAGTGTTAATGGGCCTTACAATGAGCAGTTCTTC. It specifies CASSVNGPYNEQFF.

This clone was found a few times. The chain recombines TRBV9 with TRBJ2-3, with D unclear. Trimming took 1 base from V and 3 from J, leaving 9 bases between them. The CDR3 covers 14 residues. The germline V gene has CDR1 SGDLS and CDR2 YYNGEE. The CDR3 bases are TGTGCCAGCAGCGTATCTCCCACGACAGATACGCAGTATTTT. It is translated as CASSVSPTTDTQYF.

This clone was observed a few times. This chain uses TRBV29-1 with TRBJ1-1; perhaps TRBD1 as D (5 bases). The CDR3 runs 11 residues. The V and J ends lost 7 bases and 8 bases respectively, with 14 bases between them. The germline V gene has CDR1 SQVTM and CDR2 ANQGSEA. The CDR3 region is CSAGGAGEAFF. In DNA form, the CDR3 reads TGCAGCGCTGGAGGGGCAGGCGAAGCTTTCTTT.

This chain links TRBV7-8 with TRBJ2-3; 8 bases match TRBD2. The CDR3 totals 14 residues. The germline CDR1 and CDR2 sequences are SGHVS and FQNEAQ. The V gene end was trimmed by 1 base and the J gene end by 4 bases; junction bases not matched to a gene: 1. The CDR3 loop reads CASSLGTSPDTQYF. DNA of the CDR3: TGTGCCAGCAGCTTAGGGACTAGCCCAGATACGCAGTATTTT.